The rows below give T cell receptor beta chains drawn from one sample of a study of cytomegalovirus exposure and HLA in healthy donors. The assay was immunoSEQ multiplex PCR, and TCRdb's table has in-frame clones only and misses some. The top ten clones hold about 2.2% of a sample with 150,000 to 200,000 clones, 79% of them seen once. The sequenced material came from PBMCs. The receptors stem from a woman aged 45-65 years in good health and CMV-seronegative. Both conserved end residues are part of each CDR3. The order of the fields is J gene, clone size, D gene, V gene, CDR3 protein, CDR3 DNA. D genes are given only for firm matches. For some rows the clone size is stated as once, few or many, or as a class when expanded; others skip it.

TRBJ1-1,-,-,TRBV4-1,CASSRQIANTEAFF,TGCGCCAGCAGCCGGCAAATAGCGAACACTGAAGCTTTCTTT
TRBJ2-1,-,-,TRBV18,CASSPDAVRYNEQFF,TGTGCCAGCTCACCTGATGCGGTACGGTACAATGAGCAGTTCTTC
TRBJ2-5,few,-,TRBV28,CASSFPGAKETQYF,TGTGCCAGCAGTTTTCCAGGGGCCAAAGAGACCCAGTACTTC
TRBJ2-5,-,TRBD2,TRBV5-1,CASSPGAGGQETQYF,TGCGCCAGCAGCCCTGGTGCGGGGGGCCAAGAGACCCAGTACTTC
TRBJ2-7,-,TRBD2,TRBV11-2,CASSPAGGSYEQYF,TGTGCCAGCAGCCCCGCCGGGGGGTCCTACGAGCAGTACTTC
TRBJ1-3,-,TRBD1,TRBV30,CAWLTKGQGGGSSGNTIYF,TGTGCCTGGCTGACGAAAGGACAGGGGGGCGGATCGTCTGGAAACACCATATATTTT
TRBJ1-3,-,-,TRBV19,CASSTTRGNTIYF,TGTGCCAGTAGTACGACACGTGGAAACACCATATATTTT
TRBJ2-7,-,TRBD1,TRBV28,CASTDLEGQGVEQYF,TGTGCCAGCACCGACCTCGAGGGACAGGGTGTCGAGCAGTACTTC
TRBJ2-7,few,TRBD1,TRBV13,CASSSGTGALYEQYF,TGTGCCAGCAGCTCCGGGACAGGGGCCCTATACGAGCAGTACTTC
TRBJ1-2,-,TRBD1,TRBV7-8,CASSLVSRDRADSPLQSGYTF,TGTGCCAGCAGCTTAGTAAGCCGGGACAGGGCCGACTCACCCCTCCAGTCCGGCTACACCTTC
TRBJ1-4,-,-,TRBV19,CASSLLPENEKLFF,TGTGCCAGTAGTCTTCTCCCCGAGAATGAAAAACTGTTTTTT
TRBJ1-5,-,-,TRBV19,CASSPTGFTNQPQHF,TGTGCCAGTAGTCCAACAGGGTTCACCAATCAGCCCCAGCATTTT
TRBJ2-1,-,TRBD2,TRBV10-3,CAISEPSGGRNEQFF,TGTGCCATCAGTGAGCCTAGCGGGGGGCGTAATGAGCAGTTCTTC
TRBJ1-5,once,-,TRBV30,CAWSADSHSNQPQHF,TGTGCCTGGAGCGCGGACAGCCATAGCAATCAGCCCCAGCATTTT
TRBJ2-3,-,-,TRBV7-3,CASSLTFDSDTQYF,TGTGCCAGCAGCTTAACGTTCGACTCTGATACGCAGTATTTT
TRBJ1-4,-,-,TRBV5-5,CASSSGYEKLFF,TGTGCCAGCAGCTCCGGGTACGAAAAACTGTTTTTT